The table lists the clone carrying this T cell receptor beta chain with a count of one. Its target is not known. From unsorted bulk tissue weighing about 20-32 mg, DNA and RNA were co-extracted. The V gene lost 2 bases and the J gene lost 3 bases, with 10 bases spanning the gap. The CDR3 has 14 residues. Germline V gene data show CDR1 as SEHNR and CDR2 as FQNEAQ (reference sequence). This sample is part of a study of tumor-infiltrating lymphocytes in primary liver carcinoma. Findings of the study overall: No more than about 8-24% of top clones could be seen in all five tumor regions.

cDNA specific to TCR beta was made from around 530 ng of total RNA, with a constant-region primer employed for priming. Employing slightly modified ARM-PCR, three nested multiplex PCR rounds were run, and these gave rise to the TCR beta libraries. Amplification in the first two PCR rounds was performed using TRBV1-TRBV30 forward primers and a C-beta reverse primer for approximately 10 cycles each. TCRdb reprocessed the multiplex PCR reads via MiXCR and lists one record per CDR3 protein. The sample includes 100,000 to 120,000 distinct CDR3 sequences, around 84% of them seen just once. The source is a middle-aged man with primary liver carcinoma and hepatitis B virus infection. The chain employs TRBV7-9 and TRBJ2-5; possibly TRBD2 for D (5 bases). Sample: liver tumor tissue from sampling region 3. Stated subset: tumor region T3, left-lateral pole. The CDR3 sequence is CASSLYKGEETQYF. The CDR3 coding sequence is TGTGCCAGCAGCTTATACAAGGGAGAAGAGACCCAGTACTTC. The full variable domain, completed using reference TRBV7-9 and TRBJ2-5, is DTGVSQNPRHKITKRGQNVTFRCDPISEHNRLYWYRQTLGQGPEFLTYFQNEAQLEKSRLLSDRFSAERPKGSFSTLEIQRTEQGDSAMYLCASSLYKGEETQYFGPGTRLLVL.